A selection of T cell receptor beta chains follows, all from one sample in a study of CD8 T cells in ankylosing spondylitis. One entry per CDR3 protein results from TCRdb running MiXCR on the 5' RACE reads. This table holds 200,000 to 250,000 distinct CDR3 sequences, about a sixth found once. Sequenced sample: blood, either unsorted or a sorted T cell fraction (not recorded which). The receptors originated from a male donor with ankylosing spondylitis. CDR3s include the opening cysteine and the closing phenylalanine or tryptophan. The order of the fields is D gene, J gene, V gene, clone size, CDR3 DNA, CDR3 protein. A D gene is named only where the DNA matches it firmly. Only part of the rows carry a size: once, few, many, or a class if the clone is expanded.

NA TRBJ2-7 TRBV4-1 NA TGCGCCAGCAGCCCCGAACGGGGATCGGACGAGCAGTACTTC CASSPERGSDEQYF
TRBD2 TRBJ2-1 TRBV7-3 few TGTGCCAGCAGCCCTAACTTGGGACTAGCCTATGAGCAGTTCTTC CASSPNLGLAYEQFF
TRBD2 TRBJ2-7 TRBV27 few TGTGCCAGCAGTAGCCGACTAGCGGGAGAGAGGTCCCCCCCCTACGAGCAGTACTTC CASSSRLAGERSPPYEQYF
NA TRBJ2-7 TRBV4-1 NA TGCGCCAGCAGCCACCGGGGGGCCGAAACCTACGAGCAGTACTTC CASSHRGAETYEQYF
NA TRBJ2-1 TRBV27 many TGTGCCAGCAGTTTTAGCATCTACAATGAGCAGTTCTTC CASSFSIYNEQFF
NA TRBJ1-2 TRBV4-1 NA TGCGCCAGCAGCCAGACCTCCTCAGGTGGCTACACCTTC CASSQTSSGGYTF
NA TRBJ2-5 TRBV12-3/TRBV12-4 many TGTGCCAGCAGTTTATACCAAGAGACCCAGTACTTC CASSLYQETQYF
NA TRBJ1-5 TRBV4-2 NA TGTGCCAGCAGGCGTCCCTCGAAAGGTAGCAATCAGCCCCAGCATTTT CASRRPSKGSNQPQHF
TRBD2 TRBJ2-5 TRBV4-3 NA TGCGCCAGCAGCCGGAGACTAGCGGCACAAGAGACCCAGTACTTC CASSRRLAAQETQYF
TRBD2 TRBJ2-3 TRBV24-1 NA TGTGCCACCAGTGATTTGTTGCCTAGCGGGGGGAGCACAGATACGCAGTATTTT CATSDLLPSGGSTDTQYF
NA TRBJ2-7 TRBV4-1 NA TGCGCCAGCAGCCCCCATGTACAGGCCCCAGCCTACGAGCAGTACTTC CASSPHVQAPAYEQYF
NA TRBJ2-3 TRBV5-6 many TGTGCCAGCAGCCCCGCGATTTACGATACGCAGTATTTT CASSPAIYDTQYF
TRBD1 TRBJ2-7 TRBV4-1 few TGCGCCAGCAGCCAAGAGACAGGGGTCTCCTACGAGCAGTACTTC CASSQETGVSYEQYF
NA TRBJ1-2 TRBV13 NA TGTGCCAGCAGCCCTAGAACCGACGGAGGGGGGGACCGCTATGGCTACACCTTC CASSPRTDGGGDRYGYTF
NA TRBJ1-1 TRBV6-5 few TGTGCCAGCAACCTACTACACAGGGCGAACACTGAAGCTTTCTTT CASNLLHRANTEAFF
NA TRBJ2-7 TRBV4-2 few TGTGCCAGCAGCCGTTGGGAAGCCAACGCCTACGAGCAGTACTTC CASSRWEANAYEQYF
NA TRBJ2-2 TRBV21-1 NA TGTGCCAGCAGCAACGGCAGGGGAAGGCACACCGGGGAGCTGTTTTTT CASSNGRGRHTGELFF
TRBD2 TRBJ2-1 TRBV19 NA TGTGCCAGTAGTATGCTGACTAGCTCCGGGGTGTCCGAGCAGTTCTTC CASSMLTSSGVSEQFF
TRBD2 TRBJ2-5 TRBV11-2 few TGTGCCAGCAGCATAAGAGCGGGGTATGGTACCCAGTACTTC CASSIRAGYGTQYF
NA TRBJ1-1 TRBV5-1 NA TGCGCCAGCAGCTTGGTAGGGATCACTGAAGCTATCTTT CASSLVGITEAIF
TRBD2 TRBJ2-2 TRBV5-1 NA TGCGCCAGCAGCTTGGAGGGACTATATTCGAACACCGGGGAGCTGTTTTTT CASSLEGLYSNTGELFF
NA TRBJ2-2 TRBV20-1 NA TGCAGTGCCGTTTTCTACCCCACCGGGGAGCTGTTTTTT CSAVFYPTGELFF
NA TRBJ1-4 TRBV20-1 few TGCAGTGCTAGAGATCCCGCTGCAGGCCCTCCGGAGGAACTGTTTTTT CSARDPAAGPPEELFF
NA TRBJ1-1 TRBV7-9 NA TGTGCCAGCAGCGTCGCCGGATGGAAACCGAACACTGAAGCTTTCTTT CASSVAGWKPNTEAFF
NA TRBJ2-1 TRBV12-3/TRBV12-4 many TGTGCCAGCACCCTCATTGGGAATGAGCAGTTCTTC CASTLIGNEQFF
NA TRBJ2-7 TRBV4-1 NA TGCGCCAGCAGCCAACGGACACCGGGGGACTACGAGCAGTACTTC CASSQRTPGDYEQYF
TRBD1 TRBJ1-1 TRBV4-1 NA TGCGCCAGCAGCCACCGGACAGGAGCTATGAACACTGAAGCTTTCTTT CASSHRTGAMNTEAFF